This T cell receptor beta chain appears in the sequencing data of a study of T cell repertoires in cytomegalovirus infection. This clonotype has a handful of counts. This CDR3 has 13 residues. The V and J ends lost 8 bases and 4 bases, in that order; junction bases with no gene match: 5. CDR1 is SEHNR, CDR2 FQNEAQ, per germline (reference sequence). Via MiXCR, TCRdb re-called the reads, giving one row per CDR3 protein. The table shows some 440,000 distinct CDR3 sequences, with roughly 30% occurring only once. The material sequenced was PBMCs. The V call is TRBV7-9, the J call TRBJ1-1; 9 bases are a match to TRBD1. This sequence was found in a human donor in good health (CMV status not recorded). Some clones in this sample may be carry-over from other donors' samples. The CDR3 DNA sequence: TGTGCCAGCGGGAACAGGGGGCCCACTGAAGCTTTCTTT. Protein product: CASGNRGPTEAFF.